A selection of T cell receptor beta chains follows, all from one sample in a study of CD8+CD57+ T cells in acquired aplastic anemia. A single record per CDR3 protein comes from TCRdb applying MiXCR to the reads. The data show 100,000 to 120,000 distinct CDR3 sequences, with about half seen just once and roughly 31% held by the top ten. What was sequenced was sorted CD4+, CD8+, or CD8+CD57+ T cells (not recorded which) from PBMCs. These receptors were taken from a human donor in good health, serving as a control. The CDR3 runs from the conserved cysteine through the conserved F or W. Each record gives: V gene, J gene, clone size, D gene, CDR3 length, CDR3 DNA, CDR3 protein. A D gene is named only where the DNA matches it firmly. Rows give clone size only sometimes, using once, few, many, or a class for an expanded clone.

v_gene: TRBV29-1; j_gene: TRBJ1-2; abundance: NA; d_gene: NA; len: 12; CDR3nt: TGCAGCGTTGAAGCCCCCAGCGGGGGCTACACCTTC; CDR3aa: CSVEAPSGGYTF
v_gene: TRBV7-9; j_gene: TRBJ2-7; abundance: NA; d_gene: NA; len: 13; CDR3nt: TGTGCCAGCAGCCCATTTAGGTCCTACGAGCAGTACTTC; CDR3aa: CASSPFRSYEQYF
v_gene: TRBV9; j_gene: TRBJ1-1; abundance: many; d_gene: TRBD1; len: 15; CDR3nt: TGTGCCAGCAGCCCAAACAAGGGACAGCACACTGAAGCTTTCTTT; CDR3aa: CASSPNKGQHTEAFF
v_gene: TRBV19; j_gene: TRBJ2-7; abundance: NA; d_gene: NA; len: 13; CDR3nt: TGTGCCAGCAGTTTCGGAAGGGGCTACGAGCAGTACTTC; CDR3aa: CASSFGRGYEQYF
v_gene: TRBV19; j_gene: TRBJ2-2; abundance: many; d_gene: NA; len: 12; CDR3nt: TGTGCCAGTAGTCCCTACACCGGGGAGCTGTTTTTT; CDR3aa: CASSPYTGELFF
v_gene: TRBV18; j_gene: TRBJ2-3; abundance: NA; d_gene: NA; len: 16; CDR3nt: TGTGCCAGCTCACCAGAAGCGTCGCAGAGCACAGATACGCAGTATTTT; CDR3aa: CASSPEASQSTDTQYF
v_gene: TRBV7-8; j_gene: TRBJ1-1; abundance: NA; d_gene: NA; len: 12; CDR3nt: TGTGCCAGCAGCGTACAGGGAGGTGAAGCTTTCTTT; CDR3aa: CASSVQGGEAFF
v_gene: TRBV2; j_gene: TRBJ1-1; abundance: NA; d_gene: NA; len: 13; CDR3nt: TGTGCCAGCAGTGTCGCGGGGAACACTGAAGCTTTCTTT; CDR3aa: CASSVAGNTEAFF
v_gene: TRBV12-3/TRBV12-4; j_gene: TRBJ1-3; abundance: NA; d_gene: TRBD1; len: 16; CDR3nt: TGTGCCAGCAGGCAGGCCGGGACAGGGTCTGGAAACACCATATATTTT; CDR3aa: CASRQAGTGSGNTIYF
v_gene: TRBV12-5; j_gene: TRBJ1-2; abundance: many; d_gene: TRBD1; len: 13; CDR3nt: TGTGCTAGTGGTCCGGGGACAGGGGGCGGCTACACCTTC; CDR3aa: CASGPGTGGGYTF
v_gene: TRBV9; j_gene: TRBJ2-5; abundance: many; d_gene: NA; len: 13; CDR3nt: TGTGCCAGCAGCGTAGAACAGGGAAAGACCCAGTACTTC; CDR3aa: CASSVEQGKTQYF
v_gene: TRBV2; j_gene: TRBJ2-5; abundance: NA; d_gene: NA; len: 14; CDR3nt: TGTGCCAGCAGTGAAAGCCGGGCGTCGGAGACCCAGTACTTC; CDR3aa: CASSESRASETQYF
v_gene: TRBV2; j_gene: TRBJ1-5; abundance: NA; d_gene: NA; len: 13; CDR3nt: TGTGCCAGCAGTACAGGGTCTGATCAGCCCCAGCATTTT; CDR3aa: CASSTGSDQPQHF
v_gene: TRBV20-1; j_gene: TRBJ2-7; abundance: NA; d_gene: NA; len: 13; CDR3nt: TGCAGTGCCCACGGGGAATCCCTCTACGAGCAGTACTTC; CDR3aa: CSAHGESLYEQYF
v_gene: TRBV19; j_gene: TRBJ1-2; abundance: NA; d_gene: NA; len: 13; CDR3nt: TGTGCCAGTAGTATATCAGGGGTGAGAGGCTACACCTTC; CDR3aa: CASSISGVRGYTF
v_gene: TRBV6-5; j_gene: TRBJ2-5; abundance: many; d_gene: TRBD1; len: 14; CDR3nt: TGTGCCAGCAGTTCCGCGGACAGGGAAGAGACCCAGTACTTC; CDR3aa: CASSSADREETQYF
v_gene: TRBV6-2/TRBV6-3; j_gene: TRBJ2-1; abundance: many; d_gene: TRBD2; len: 16; CDR3nt: TGTGCCAGCAGTTACTCTACTAGCGGGGGCCACAATGAGCAGTTCTTC; CDR3aa: CASSYSTSGGHNEQFF
v_gene: TRBV7-3; j_gene: TRBJ2-1; abundance: many; d_gene: TRBD2; len: 16; CDR3nt: TGTGCCAGCAGCCTTCTGGGCGGGGGGGCCTTGTATGAGCAGTTCTTC; CDR3aa: CASSLLGGGALYEQFF
v_gene: TRBV11-2; j_gene: TRBJ1-2; abundance: once; d_gene: NA; len: 18; CDR3nt: TGTGCCAGCAGCATGCAGCCAAGGGACGTCCTCACGACGCAGGGCTACACCTTC; CDR3aa: CASSMQPRDVLTTQGYTF
v_gene: TRBV10-3; j_gene: TRBJ2-1; abundance: NA; d_gene: NA; len: 15; CDR3nt: TGTGCCATCAGTGAGTCGTTATTAGCTCTCGGAGAGCAGTTCTTC; CDR3aa: CAISESLLALGEQFF
v_gene: TRBV2; j_gene: TRBJ1-4; abundance: NA; d_gene: TRBD1; len: 13; CDR3nt: TGTGCCACTGGACAGGGGGGAAATGAAAAACTGTTTTTT; CDR3aa: CATGQGGNEKLFF
v_gene: TRBV19; j_gene: TRBJ1-2; abundance: NA; d_gene: NA; len: 12; CDR3nt: TGTGCCAGTAAGTTCGTGGGCCTGGGCTACACCTTC; CDR3aa: CASKFVGLGYTF
v_gene: TRBV25-1; j_gene: TRBJ2-1; abundance: NA; d_gene: TRBD1; len: 16; CDR3nt: TGTGCCAGCAGTGGGACGGACAGGGGCCCCTACAATGAGCAGTTCTTC; CDR3aa: CASSGTDRGPYNEQFF
v_gene: TRBV5-1; j_gene: TRBJ2-3; abundance: many; d_gene: TRBD2; len: 18; CDR3nt: TGCGCCAGCAGCCTGGATGGAGCGGGGGGCGGGAGCACAGATACGCAGTATTTT; CDR3aa: CASSLDGAGGGSTDTQYF
v_gene: TRBV12-3/TRBV12-4; j_gene: TRBJ1-1; abundance: few; d_gene: NA; len: 13; CDR3nt: TGTGCCAGCATCAGCACCATGAACACTGAAGCTTTCTTT; CDR3aa: CASISTMNTEAFF
v_gene: TRBV7-6; j_gene: TRBJ1-1; abundance: NA; d_gene: TRBD1; len: 14; CDR3nt: TGTGCCAGCAGCTCGCAGGGGGCAAGAACTGAAGCTTTCTTT; CDR3aa: CASSSQGARTEAFF
v_gene: TRBV10-3; j_gene: TRBJ1-2; abundance: medium-sized; d_gene: TRBD1; len: 14; CDR3nt: TGTGCCATCAGTGAGGGGACAGGGGTCTATGGCTACACCTTC; CDR3aa: CAISEGTGVYGYTF
v_gene: TRBV19; j_gene: TRBJ1-2; abundance: few; d_gene: TRBD1; len: 14; CDR3nt: TGTGCCAGTAGCAAAACGGGACAGAACTATGGCTACACCTTC; CDR3aa: CASSKTGQNYGYTF
v_gene: TRBV29-1; j_gene: TRBJ2-1; abundance: NA; d_gene: NA; len: 17; CDR3nt: TGCAGCGTGAATGGGGGTGCTACTCCCAGCTCCTACAATGAGCGGTTCTTC; CDR3aa: CSVNGGATPSSYNERFF
v_gene: TRBV11-2; j_gene: TRBJ1-5; abundance: NA; d_gene: NA; len: 16; CDR3nt: TGTGCCAGCAGCTTAGTTGGAGTTTGGGGCAATCAGCCCCAGCATTTT; CDR3aa: CASSLVGVWGNQPQHF
v_gene: TRBV25-1; j_gene: TRBJ1-5; abundance: NA; d_gene: NA; len: 14; CDR3nt: TGTGCCAGCAGTGAAACAGGGTACAATCAGCCCCAGCATTTT; CDR3aa: CASSETGYNQPQHF
v_gene: TRBV10-1; j_gene: TRBJ2-7; abundance: NA; d_gene: NA; len: 14; CDR3nt: TGCGCCAGCAGTAGGCTTGGGACCTTCAACGAGCAGTACTTC; CDR3aa: CASSRLGTFNEQYF
v_gene: TRBV9; j_gene: TRBJ2-1; abundance: NA; d_gene: NA; len: 14; CDR3nt: TGTGCCAGCAGCGTGGAGGGGGGGGCCGATGAGCAGTTCTTC; CDR3aa: CASSVEGGADEQFF
v_gene: TRBV19; j_gene: TRBJ2-7; abundance: few; d_gene: NA; len: 13; CDR3nt: TGTGCCAGTAGTATGGGGACTGCTATCGAGCAGTACTTC; CDR3aa: CASSMGTAIEQYF
v_gene: TRBV20-1; j_gene: TRBJ1-5; abundance: few; d_gene: NA; len: 13; CDR3nt: TGCAGTGCCAGTGTTACGGGCAATCAGCCCCAGCATTTT; CDR3aa: CSASVTGNQPQHF
v_gene: TRBV24-1; j_gene: TRBJ1-2; abundance: NA; d_gene: NA; len: 11; CDR3nt: TGTGCCACCAGTGATTTTCAGCGTATGACCTTC; CDR3aa: CATSDFQRMTF
v_gene: TRBV6-5; j_gene: TRBJ2-7; abundance: many; d_gene: NA; len: 15; CDR3nt: TGTGCCAGCAGTTCAACAGGAAGCGACAGCTACGAGCAGTACTTC; CDR3aa: CASSSTGSDSYEQYF
v_gene: TRBV2; j_gene: TRBJ1-2; abundance: NA; d_gene: NA; len: 14; CDR3nt: TGTGCCAGCAGTGAGGGGGCGCTTGGGTATGGCTACACCTTC; CDR3aa: CASSEGALGYGYTF
v_gene: TRBV19; j_gene: TRBJ1-2; abundance: NA; d_gene: NA; len: 13; CDR3nt: TGTGCCAGTAGTATTCCAGGTACCTATGGCTACACCTTC; CDR3aa: CASSIPGTYGYTF
v_gene: TRBV19; j_gene: TRBJ1-1; abundance: NA; d_gene: NA; len: 13; CDR3nt: TGTGCCAGTGGATTAGACAGCCCCACTGAAGCTTTCTTT; CDR3aa: CASGLDSPTEAFF
v_gene: TRBV5-5; j_gene: TRBJ2-7; abundance: NA; d_gene: TRBD1; len: 14; CDR3nt: TGTGCCAGCAGGTCCGGGACAGGCGACTACGAGCAGTACTTC; CDR3aa: CASRSGTGDYEQYF
v_gene: TRBV24-1; j_gene: TRBJ1-5; abundance: NA; d_gene: NA; len: 14; CDR3nt: TGTGCCACCAGTGAGCGGGGGAAGATTCAGCCCCAGCATTTT; CDR3aa: CATSERGKIQPQHF
v_gene: TRBV7-9; j_gene: TRBJ2-7; abundance: many; d_gene: TRBD1; len: 14; CDR3nt: TGTGCCAGCACTACGTTAGGGGACAGCTACGAGCAGTACTTC; CDR3aa: CASTTLGDSYEQYF
v_gene: TRBV5-1; j_gene: TRBJ2-7; abundance: NA; d_gene: TRBD1; len: 15; CDR3nt: TGCGCCAGCAGGCGTACCGGGACAGGGGCTTACGAGCAGTACTTC; CDR3aa: CASRRTGTGAYEQYF